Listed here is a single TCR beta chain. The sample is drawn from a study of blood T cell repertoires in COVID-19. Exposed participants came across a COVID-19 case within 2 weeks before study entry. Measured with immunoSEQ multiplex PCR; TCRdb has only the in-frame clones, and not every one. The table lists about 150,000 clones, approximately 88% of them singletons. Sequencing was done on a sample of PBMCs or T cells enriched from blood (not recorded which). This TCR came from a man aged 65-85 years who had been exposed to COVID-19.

This CDR3 reads CSASGTGGYTF. The CDR3 DNA sequence: TGCAGTGCCTCGGGGACAGGAGGCTACACCTTC. The J gene is TRBJ1-2, the V gene TRBV20-1; 8 bases fit TRBD1. V was clipped by 6 bases and J by 8 bases; unmatched bases: 5. Germline V gene lookup returns CDR1 DFQATT and CDR2 SNEGSKA (reference sequence). This CDR3 region has 11 residues.